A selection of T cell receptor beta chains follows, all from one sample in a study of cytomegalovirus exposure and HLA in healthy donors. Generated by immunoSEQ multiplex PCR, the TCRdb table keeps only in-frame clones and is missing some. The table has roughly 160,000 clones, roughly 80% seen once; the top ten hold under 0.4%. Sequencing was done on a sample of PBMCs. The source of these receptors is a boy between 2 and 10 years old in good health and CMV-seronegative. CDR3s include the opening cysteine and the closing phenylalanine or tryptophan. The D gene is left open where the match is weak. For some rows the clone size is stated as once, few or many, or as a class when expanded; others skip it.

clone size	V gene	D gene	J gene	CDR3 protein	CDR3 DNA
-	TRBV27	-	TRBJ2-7	CASSLSPPRTVSYEQYF	TGTGCCAGCAGTTTATCCCCCCCGCGGACAGTCTCCTACGAGCAGTACTTC
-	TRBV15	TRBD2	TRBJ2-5	CATSRTLQRERETQYF	TGTGCCACCAGCAGGACCTTACAGCGGGAGAGAGAGACCCAGTACTTC
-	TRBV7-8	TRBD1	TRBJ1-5	CASSSLLNRGKLGNQPQHF	TGTGCCAGCAGCTCACTACTCAACAGGGGGAAGTTAGGTAATCAGCCCCAGCATTTT
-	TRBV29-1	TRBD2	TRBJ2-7	CSVGTGGPTYEQYF	TGCAGCGTTGGAACGGGAGGACCAACCTACGAGCAGTACTTC
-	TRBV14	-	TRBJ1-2	CASSQALGGRYTF	TGTGCCAGCAGCCAGGCTCTCGGAGGCCGCTACACCTTC
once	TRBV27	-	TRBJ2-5	CASSYGETQYF	TGTGCCAGCAGTTACGGGGAGACCCAGTACTTC
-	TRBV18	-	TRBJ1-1	CASSPESQTFKAFF	TGTGCCAGCTCACCCGAATCACAGACCTTCAAAGCTTTCTTT
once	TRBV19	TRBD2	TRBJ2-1	CASSILAGYNEQFF	TGTGCCAGTAGTATACTAGCGGGGTACAATGAGCAGTTCTTC
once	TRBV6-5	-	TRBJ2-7	CASSRTNPPYEQYF	TGTGCCAGCAGCCGGACTAACCCCCCCTACGAGCAGTACTTC
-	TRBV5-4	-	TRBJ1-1	CASSYDSNTEAFF	TGTGCCAGCAGCTATGACAGTAACACTGAAGCTTTCTTT
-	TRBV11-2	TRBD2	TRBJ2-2	CASSLSGSSTGELFF	TGTGCCAGCAGCCTTAGCGGGAGTAGCACCGGGGAGCTGTTTTTT
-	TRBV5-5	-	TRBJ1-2	CASSLGTDLRSYGYTF	TGTGCCAGCAGCTTGGGGACAGACCTCCGTTCCTATGGCTACACCTTC
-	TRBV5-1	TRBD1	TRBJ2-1	CASSLVRTGDNEQFF	TGCGCCAGCAGCTTGGTACGGACAGGGGACAATGAGCAGTTCTTC
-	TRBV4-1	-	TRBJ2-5	CASSLSLFQRHETQYF	TGCGCCAGCAGCCTCTCATTGTTCCAGCGGCATGAGACCCAGTACTTC
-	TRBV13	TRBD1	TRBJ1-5	CASSRQGHQPQHF	TGTGCCAGCAGCCGACAGGGGCATCAGCCCCAGCATTTT
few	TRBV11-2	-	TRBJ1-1	CASSLDLQVPFF	TGTGCCAGCAGCTTAGATCTACAGGTTCCGTTCTTT
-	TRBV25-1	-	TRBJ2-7	CASSDINRDYYEQYF	TGTGCCAGCAGTGATATAAACAGGGATTACTACGAGCAGTACTTC
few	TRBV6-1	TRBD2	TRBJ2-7	CASSEPTSREQYF	TGTGCCAGCAGTGAACCGACTAGCCGCGAGCAGTACTTC
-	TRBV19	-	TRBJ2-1	CASSILTGYNEQFF	TGTGCCAGTAGTATTTTGACAGGCTACAATGAGCAGTTCTTC
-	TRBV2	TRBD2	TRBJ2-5	CASSSGLATETQYF	TGTGCCAGCAGTTCAGGACTAGCAACAGAGACCCAGTACTTC
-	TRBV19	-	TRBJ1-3	CASSTGSGNTIYF	TGTGCCAGTTCCACAGGGTCTGGAAACACCATATATTTT
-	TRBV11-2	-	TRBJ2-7	CASSQLRYSYEQYF	TGTGCCAGCAGCCAATTACGGTACTCCTACGAGCAGTACTTC
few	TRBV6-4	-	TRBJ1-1	CASSTRQNTEAFF	TGTGCCAGCAGCACCCGACAGAACACTGAAGCTTTCTTT
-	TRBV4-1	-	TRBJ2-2	CASSPPISGPGELFF	TGCGCCAGCAGCCCGCCCATTAGCGGACCCGGGGAGCTGTTTTTT
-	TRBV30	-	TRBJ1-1	CAWSGTQTAPNTEAFF	TGTGCCTGGAGTGGTACTCAGACTGCCCCGAACACTGAAGCTTTCTTT
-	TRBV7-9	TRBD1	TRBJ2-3	CASSWTPQGGKSDTQYF	TGTGCCAGCAGCTGGACCCCACAGGGGGGCAAGTCAGATACGCAGTATTTT
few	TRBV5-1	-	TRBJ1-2	CASSLDRNGYTF	TGCGCCAGCAGCTTAGACAGAAATGGCTACACCTTC
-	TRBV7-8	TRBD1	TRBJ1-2	CASSQPTGAWDGYTF	TGTGCCAGCAGCCAACCCACAGGGGCCTGGGATGGCTACACCTTC
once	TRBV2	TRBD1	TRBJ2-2	CASSKQGANSAGELFF	TGTGCCAGCAGCAAACAGGGGGCAAATTCCGCCGGGGAGCTGTTTTTT
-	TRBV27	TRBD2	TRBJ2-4	CASSPGTSGIKYF	TGTGCCAGCAGTCCCGGGACTAGCGGGATAAAGTACTTC
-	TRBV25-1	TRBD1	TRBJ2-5	CASSAARGRETQYF	TGTGCCAGCAGCGCAGCCAGGGGGCGTGAGACCCAGTACTTC
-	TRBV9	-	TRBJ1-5	CASSVSGGRQPQHF	TGTGCCAGCAGCGTAAGCGGGGGGAGGCAGCCCCAGCATTTT
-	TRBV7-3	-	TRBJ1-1	CASSFGGGTEAFF	TGTGCCAGCAGCTTCGGGGGGGGCACTGAAGCTTTCTTT
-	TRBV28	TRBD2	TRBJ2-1	CASSSSLAGSSYNEQFF	TGTGCCAGCAGTTCATCACTAGCGGGTAGCTCCTACAATGAGCAGTTCTTC
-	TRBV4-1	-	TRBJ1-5	CASSHHTLVQPQHF	TGCGCCAGCAGCCACCACACCCTGGTTCAGCCCCAGCATTTT
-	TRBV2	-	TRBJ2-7	CASRSIGTPVTYEQYF	TGTGCCAGCAGATCCATTGGGACACCCGTTACCTACGAGCAGTACTTC
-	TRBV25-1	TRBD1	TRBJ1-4	CASSDEMSTGGREKLFF	TGTGCCAGCAGTGACGAGATGTCGACAGGGGGCCGGGAAAAACTGTTTTTT
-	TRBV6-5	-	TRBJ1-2	CASSYAYSSLIYGYTF	TGTGCCAGCAGCTACGCCTACAGTTCCCTCATCTATGGCTACACCTTC
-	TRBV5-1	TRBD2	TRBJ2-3	CASSTSGLAGSDTQYF	TGCGCCAGCAGCACCAGCGGACTAGCGGGGTCCGATACGCAGTATTTT
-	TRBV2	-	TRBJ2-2	CASSDKPFSAANTGELFF	TGTGCCAGCAGTGATAAACCCTTTAGCGCAGCGAACACCGGGGAGCTGTTTTTT
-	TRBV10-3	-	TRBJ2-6	CAASQGTGANVLTF	TGTGCCGCTTCCCAGGGAACCGGGGCCAACGTCCTGACTTTC
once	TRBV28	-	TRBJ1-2	CASSFPRGRGYGYTF	TGTGCCAGCAGTTTTCCCCGGGGCAGGGGCTATGGCTACACCTTC
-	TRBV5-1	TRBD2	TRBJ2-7	CASSISGRAQGEQYF	TGCGCCAGCAGCATTAGCGGGAGGGCCCAGGGTGAGCAGTACTTC
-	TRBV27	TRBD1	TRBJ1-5	CASSLIGGTNQPQHF	TGTGCCAGCAGTTTAATAGGGGGCACCAATCAGCCCCAGCATTTT
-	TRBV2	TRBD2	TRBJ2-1	CASRAGTSSYNEQFF	TGTGCCAGCAGAGCCGGGACTAGCTCCTACAATGAGCAGTTCTTC
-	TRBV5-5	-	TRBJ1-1	CASSSLRTLEDTEAFF	TGTGCCAGCAGCTCCCTACGTACCCTTGAGGACACTGAAGCTTTCTTT
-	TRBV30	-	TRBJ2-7	CAWALDRRLTEQYF	TGTGCCTGGGCCCTAGACAGGAGACTTACCGAGCAGTACTTC
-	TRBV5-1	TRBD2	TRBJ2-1	CASSLRAGGLAAYNEQFF	TGCGCCAGCAGCTTGCGGGCGGGGGGACTAGCGGCGTACAATGAGCAGTTCTTC
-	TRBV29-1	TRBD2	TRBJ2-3	CSVESVRGRKSNTQYF	TGCAGCGTTGAATCTGTGCGGGGGAGGAAATCGAATACGCAGTATTTT
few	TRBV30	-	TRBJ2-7	CAWSHGDLHYEQYF	TGTGCCTGGAGCCACGGGGACTTACACTACGAGCAGTACTTC
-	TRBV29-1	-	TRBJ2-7	CSAGTGLSTYEQYF	TGCAGCGCCGGAACTGGACTGAGTACCTACGAGCAGTACTTC
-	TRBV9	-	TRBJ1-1	CASSVEGGFTEAFF	TGTGCCAGCAGCGTAGAGGGGGGGTTCACTGAAGCTTTCTTT
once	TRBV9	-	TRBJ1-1	CASSEMNQRVEAFF	TGTGCCAGCAGCGAGATGAACCAGCGGGTTGAAGCTTTCTTT
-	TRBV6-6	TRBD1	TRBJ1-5	CASSYSAGQGATAQHF	TGTGCCAGCAGTTACTCGGCTGGACAGGGGGCGACGGCCCAGCATTTT
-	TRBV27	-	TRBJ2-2	CASSRTLANTGELFF	TGTGCCAGCAGTCGGACTTTAGCGAACACCGGGGAGCTGTTTTTT
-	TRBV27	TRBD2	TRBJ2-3	CASSPWTSGRLVYTQYF	TGTGCCAGCAGTCCCTGGACTAGCGGGAGATTAGTGTATACGCAGTATTTT
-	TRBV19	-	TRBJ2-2	CASSISVGVNGELFF	TGTGCCAGTAGTATCAGTGTGGGAGTTAATGGGGAGCTGTTTTTT